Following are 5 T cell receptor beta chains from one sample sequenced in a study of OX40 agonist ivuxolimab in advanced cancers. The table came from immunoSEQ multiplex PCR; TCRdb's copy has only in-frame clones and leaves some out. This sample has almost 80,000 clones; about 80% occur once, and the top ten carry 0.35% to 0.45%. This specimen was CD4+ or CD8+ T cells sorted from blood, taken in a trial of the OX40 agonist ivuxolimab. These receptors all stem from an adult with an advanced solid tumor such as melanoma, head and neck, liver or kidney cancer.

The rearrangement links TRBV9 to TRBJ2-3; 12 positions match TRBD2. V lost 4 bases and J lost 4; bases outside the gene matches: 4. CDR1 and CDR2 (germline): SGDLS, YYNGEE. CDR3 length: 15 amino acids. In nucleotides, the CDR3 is TGTGCCAGCAGCCCTCGACTAGCGGGAGCAGATACGCAGTATTTT. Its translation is CASSPRLAGADTQYF.

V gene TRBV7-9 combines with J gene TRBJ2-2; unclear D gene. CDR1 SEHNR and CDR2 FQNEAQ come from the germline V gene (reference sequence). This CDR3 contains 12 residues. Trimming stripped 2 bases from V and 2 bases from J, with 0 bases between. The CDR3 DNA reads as TGTGCCAGCAGCTTAAACACCGGGGAGCTGTTTTTT. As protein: CASSLNTGELFF.

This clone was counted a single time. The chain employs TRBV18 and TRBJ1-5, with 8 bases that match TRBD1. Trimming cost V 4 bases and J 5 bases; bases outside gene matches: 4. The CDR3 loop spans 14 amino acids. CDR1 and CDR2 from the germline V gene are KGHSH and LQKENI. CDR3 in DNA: TGTGCCAGCTCACTGACAGGGGTATATCAGCCCCAGCATTTT. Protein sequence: CASSLTGVYQPQHF.

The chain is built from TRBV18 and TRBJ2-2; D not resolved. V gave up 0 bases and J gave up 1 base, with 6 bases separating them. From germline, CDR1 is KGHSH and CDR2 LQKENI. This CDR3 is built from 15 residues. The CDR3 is CASSPPTQNTGELFF. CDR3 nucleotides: TGTGCCAGCTCACCACCTACGCAGAACACCGGGGAGCTGTTTTTT.

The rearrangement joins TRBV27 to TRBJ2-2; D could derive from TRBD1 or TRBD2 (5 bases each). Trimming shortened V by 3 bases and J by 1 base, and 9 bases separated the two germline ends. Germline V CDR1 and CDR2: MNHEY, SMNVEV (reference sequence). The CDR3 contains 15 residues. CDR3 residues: CASSLGRVNTGELFF. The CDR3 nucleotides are TGTGCCAGCAGTTTGGGGCGGGTGAACACCGGGGAGCTGTTTTTT.